This T cell receptor (beta chain) was sequenced in a study of CD8 T cells in Susac syndrome. Random hexamers served to reverse transcribe roughly 0.45 to 1 ug RNA. TCR beta CDR3 was amplified by immunoSEQ covering 54 Vbeta and 13 Jbeta. TCRdb reprocessed the immunoSEQ multiplex PCR reads with MiXCR, giving one entry per CDR3 protein. The table shows about 180,000 distinct CDR3 sequences, with 90% to 95% occurring only once. Study-wide findings and caveats: Regarding the TCR sequencing and HLA analysis, the study admitted that a relatively small number of individuals were involved.

As for this clonotype: Its antigen is not identified.

In blood CD8+ and CD4+ T cells, TCR beta underwent sequencing. Trimming cost V 5 bases and J 5 bases, with 15 bases left between them. Germline CDR1 and CDR2: SGHTA and FQGNSA. CDR3 size: 14 residues. The sequenced sample consisted of CD4+ T cells from PBMCs. The receptor comes from a human donor with Susac syndrome. The gene calls are TRBV7-2 and TRBJ1-1; D not certain. CDR3 nucleotides: TGTGCCAGCAGCCCGGACCCCCCGAGGACTGAAGCTTTCTTT. The encoded protein is CASSPDPPRTEAFF.